This passage covers 24 T cell receptor beta chains from one sample sequenced in a study of cytomegalovirus exposure and HLA in healthy donors. PCR primers comprised 60 Vbeta and 13 Jbeta primers. TCRdb keeps only in-frame clones here, not all; method: immunoSEQ multiplex PCR. The sample records about 150,000 clones, roughly 80% being singletons. The sequenced sample was PBMCs. The receptor source for this set is a woman in her 30s in good health and CMV-seronegative.

The CDR3 DNA sequence: TGTGCCAGCAGCCCCGGAGTAGCGGGGGGTTGGGAGCAGTACTTC. Translated: CASSPGVAGGWEQYF. The genes are TRBV7-9 and TRBJ2-7, with 10 bases matching TRBD2. Germline V CDR1 and CDR2: SEHNR, FQNEAQ (reference sequence). This CDR3 has 15 residues. Trimming took 5 bases from V and 7 from J; bases not matched to a gene: 11.

This chain links TRBV14 with TRBJ1-2; D gene unclear. Trimming removed 0 bases from V and 5 bases from J, with 10 bases in between. This CDR3 is 14 amino acids long. The germline CDR1 and CDR2 sequences are SGHDN and FVKESK. The CDR3 is CASSQDGGWYGYTF. For the CDR3, the DNA is TGTGCCAGCAGCCAAGATGGAGGGTGGTATGGCTACACCTTC.

V usage is TRBV29-1 and J usage is TRBJ1-3; 7 nucleotides match TRBD1. With 4 bases clipped from V and 4 bases from J, the junction kept 1 base outside the gene matches. The CDR3 contains 12 residues. Germline V gives CDR1 SQVTM, CDR2 ANQGSEA. This CDR3 is CSVGTGGNTIYF. The CDR3 coding sequence is TGCAGCGTTGGGACAGGAGGAAACACCATATATTTT.

The chain uses TRBV10-1 and TRBJ1-1; the D gene is possibly TRBD1 (6 bases). Per germline, CDR1 WNHNN and CDR2 SYGVQD (reference sequence). Trimming left V 0 bases short and J 5 bases short, with 19 bases between. The CDR3 is 17 residues long. CDR3 sequence: CASSESLPTGKRTEAFF. The CDR3 DNA reads as TGCGCCAGCAGTGAGTCGCTTCCAACAGGGAAAAGGACTGAAGCTTTCTTT.

The chain has TRBV4-1 and TRBJ1-5; no firm D call. Trimming took off 6 bases at V and 0 bases at J, with 12 bases between the two ends. This CDR3 has 15 amino acids. Germline assignment: CDR1 MGHRA and CDR2 YSYEKL. In DNA, the CDR3 is TGCGCCAGCAGTCGCATTGGGCATAGCAATCAGCCCCAGCATTTT. The encoded protein is CASSRIGHSNQPQHF.

This sequence joins TRBV27 and TRBJ2-7; the D gene is possibly TRBD2 (5 bases). The CDR3 is 14 amino acids. V gave up 5 bases and J gave up 6 bases, with 17 bases separating them. CDR1 and CDR2 from the germline V gene are MNHEY and SMNVEV (reference sequence). DNA of the CDR3: TGTGCCAGCAGTACCCCAGGACTGACCCGCGAGCAGTACTTC. Its translation: CASSTPGLTREQYF.

The chain carries TRBV7-6 and TRBJ1-3, with 7 bases matching TRBD1. CDR1 is SGHVS and CDR2 is FNYEAQ in the germline V gene. V trimming: 4 bases; J trimming: 1 base; junction bases outside the gene matches: 7. The CDR3 has 16 residues. The DNA of the CDR3 is TGTGCCAGCAGCTCTTCAGGGGGATTATCTGGAAACACCATATATTTT. Translated: CASSSSGGLSGNTIYF.

This chain uses TRBV11-2 with TRBJ2-2, with unresolved D. Trimming shortened V by 3 bases and J by 1 base, and 9 bases separated the two germline ends. Looked up from germline, CDR1 is SGHAT and CDR2 is FQNNGV. The CDR3 is 15 amino acids. The DNA for the CDR3 is TGTGCCAGCAGCTTTAGGAGCTTGAACACCGGGGAGCTGTTTTTT. Its translation is CASSFRSLNTGELFF.

A few counts support this clone. This chain connects TRBV4-1 to TRBJ2-7; 9 positions agree with TRBD1. The CDR3 spans 14 residues. V lost 0 bases, J lost 7 bases, and 4 bases stayed unmatched. CDR1 is MGHRA, CDR2 YSYEKL, per germline. The CDR3 DNA sequence: TGCGCCAGCAGCCAAGATACAGGGGGCTGGGAGCAGTACTTC. Translating gives CASSQDTGGWEQYF.

A remark on this clone: The sample contains more than one DNA sequence encoding this CDR3. The V gene is TRBV7-9, the J gene TRBJ2-3, with 13 bases fitting TRBD2. The CDR3 runs 16 residues. From germline, CDR1 is SEHNR and CDR2 FQNEAQ (reference sequence). V shed 4 bases, J shed 3 bases, and the junction held 4 bases outside the gene matches. The CDR3 reads CASSSGLAGITDTQYF. The CDR3 DNA reads TGTGCCAGCAGCTCGGGACTAGCGGGAATAACAGATACGCAGTATTTT.

This clone was counted once. The chain links TRBV11-2 to TRBJ1-2; no clear D. V was cut by 4 bases and J by 8 bases, with 14 bases left in between. The CDR3 runs to 13 residues. Per germline, CDR1 SGHAT and CDR2 FQNNGV. The CDR3 loop reads CASSSGRTVGYTF. Here the CDR3 DNA reads TGTGCCAGCAGCTCCGGACGGACTGTAGGCTACACCTTC.

The rearrangement uses TRBV6-5 and TRBJ2-5, with a possible D match to TRBD1 (5 bases). The CDR3 has 13 amino acids. The V gene lost 4 bases and the J gene lost 0 bases, with 6 bases spanning the gap. The V gene's germline CDR1 is MNHEY and CDR2 SVGAGI. The CDR3 nucleotides are TGTGCCAGCAGTTCACAGGACCAAGAGACCCAGTACTTC. This codes for CASSSQDQETQYF.

The J gene is TRBJ1-4, the V gene TRBV7-9; 8 positions match TRBD1. The germline V gene encodes CDR1 SEHNR and CDR2 FQNEAQ (reference sequence). Trimming at V came to 5 bases and at J to 11 bases, leaving 10 bases not matched to a gene. The CDR3 covers 14 residues. CDR3 residues: CASSPDRVLGKLFF. The CDR3 DNA reads as TGTGCCAGCAGCCCGGACAGGGTACTAGGGAAACTGTTTTTT.

As DNA, the CDR3 is TGTGCCAGCAGTCAAGGGAGTAATGAAAAACTGTTTTTT. Its translation: CASSQGSNEKLFF. The genes are TRBV7-9 and TRBJ1-4, with no clear D. The length of the CDR3 is 13 residues. From germline, CDR1 is SEHNR and CDR2 FQNEAQ (reference sequence). V shed 6 bases and J shed 4 bases, with 9 bases lying between them.

This sequence joins TRBV25-1 and TRBJ2-5; weak D call: TRBD1 (6 bases). Trimming took 8 bases from V and 5 from J, leaving 21 bases between them. The CDR3 sequence is 15 residues long. From germline, CDR1 is MGHDK and CDR2 SYGVNS. CDR3 protein: CASRKGTPQAETQYF. The CDR3 coding sequence is TGTGCCAGCCGAAAAGGGACACCCCAGGCGGAGACCCAGTACTTC.

This clone has just a few counts. The CDR3 loop is CASSESGTSGSDEQFF. The CDR3 bases are TGCGCCAGCAGTGAGTCCGGGACTAGCGGGAGCGATGAGCAGTTCTTC. J is TRBJ2-1 and V is TRBV10-1, with 14 bases lining up with TRBD2. Looked up from germline, CDR1 is WNHNN and CDR2 is SYGVQD (reference sequence). CDR3 length: 16 amino acids. V trimming: 0 bases; J trimming: 8 bases; junction bases outside the gene matches: 3.

V is TRBV11-2 and J is TRBJ1-1, with D hard to call. Germline loops: CDR1 SGHAT, CDR2 FQNNGV. CDR3 length equals 13 residues. Trimming stripped 5 bases from V and 8 bases from J, with 15 bases between. Here the CDR3 reads CASSHSSPNEAFF. The CDR3 DNA reads as TGTGCCAGCAGCCATAGCTCCCCTAACGAAGCTTTCTTT.

The CDR3 DNA reads as TGTGCCAGCAACATCATGAACACTGAAGCTTTCTTT. Its translation: CASNIMNTEAFF. J is TRBJ1-1 and V is TRBV5-8, with no clear D. V was shortened by 6 bases and J by 0 bases, with 6 bases between the two germline ends. The CDR3 is 12 residues long. Germline loops: CDR1 SGHTS, CDR2 YDEGEE.

This rearrangement joins TRBV5-4 to TRBJ1-1; TRBD1 agrees at 9 bases. The germline V gene encodes CDR1 SGHNT and CDR2 YYREEE (reference sequence). V was pared by 0 bases and J by 1 base, with 7 bases of the junction left unmatched. CDR3 length: 17 residues. This chain's CDR3 is CASSLAPRQGGNTEAFF. In nucleotides, the CDR3 is TGTGCCAGCAGCTTGGCCCCCCGACAGGGGGGGAACACTGAAGCTTTCTTT.

The rearrangement uses TRBV30 and TRBJ2-3; no clear D. Trimming pared 3 bases from V and 0 bases from J, leaving 13 bases between. The CDR3 runs to 15 residues. Germline CDR1 GTSNPN, CDR2 SVGIG (reference sequence). The CDR3 sequence is CAWRSGSPSTDTQYF. DNA for the CDR3: TGTGCCTGGAGATCAGGAAGCCCTAGCACAGATACGCAGTATTTT.

V gene TRBV2 combines with J gene TRBJ2-3; 9 bases line up with TRBD2. The CDR3 extends over 16 amino acids. The germline V gene has CDR1 SNHLY and CDR2 FYNNEI. V gave up 4 bases and J gave up 5 bases; unmatched junction bases: 10. CDR3 sequence reads: CASSGGPTSGIDTQYF. CDR3 DNA: TGTGCCAGCAGTGGGGGGCCGACTAGCGGTATAGATACGCAGTATTTT.

This chain connects TRBV7-8 to TRBJ2-2; D is possibly TRBD2 (6 bases). The CDR3 is 15 residues long. Trimming stripped 5 bases from V and 8 bases from J, with 18 bases between. Germline V gives CDR1 SGHVS, CDR2 FQNEAQ. CDR3 DNA sequence: TGTGCCAGCAGCCCGGGCTACCGGGCGGGAGGGGAGCTGTTTTTT. It encodes CASSPGYRAGGELFF. The variable domain in full, completed from reference TRBV7-8 and TRBJ2-2, reads GAGVSQSPRYKVAKRGQDVALRCDPISGHVSLFWYQQALGQGPEFLTYFQNEAQLDKSGLPSDRFFAERPEGSVSTLKIQRTQQEDSAVYLCASSPGYRAGGELFFGEGSRLTVL.

The CDR3 spells CASNKRETYNEQFF. CDR3 in DNA: TGTGCCAGCAATAAGAGGGAAACCTACAATGAGCAGTTCTTC. The chain has TRBV2 and TRBJ2-1; possibly TRBD2 for D (5 bases). The V end lost 7 bases, the J end lost 2 bases, and 12 bases lay between the germline ends. From germline, CDR1 is SNHLY and CDR2 FYNNEI. CDR3 size: 14 residues.

The V gene is TRBV27, the J gene TRBJ2-1; 9 nucleotides line up with TRBD2. The CDR3 is made up of 17 amino acids. The J segment lost 1 base and the V segment lost 2 bases, leaving 6 bases of the junction unmatched. CDR1 is MNHEY, CDR2 SMNVEV, per germline (reference sequence). The CDR3 is CASSLRNLAGSYNEQFF. CDR3 DNA sequence: TGTGCCAGCAGTTTAAGGAACCTAGCGGGGTCCTACAATGAGCAGTTCTTC.